This is a list of T cell receptor beta chains from one sample in a study of blood T cell repertoires in COVID-19. The protocol was immunoSEQ multiplex PCR, while the TCRdb copy is restricted to in-frame clones and leaves out a portion. The table shows 390,000 or so clones, with 80% to 90% occurring only once. The source material was PBMCs or T cells enriched from blood (not recorded which). The receptors here all came from a man between 18 and 29 years old who had recovered from COVID-19. Both conserved end residues are part of each CDR3. D genes are given only for firm matches. Only some rows state a clone size, as once, few, many or a class for expanded clones.

d_call	v_call	clone_size	j_call	cdr3_aa	cdr3_nt
TRBD1	TRBV27	NA	TRBJ1-1	CASSLGTGRYTEAFF	TGTGCCAGCAGTTTAGGGACAGGGCGTTACACTGAAGCTTTCTTT
NA	TRBV28	NA	TRBJ1-2	CASRGAGYGYTF	TGTGCCAGCCGGGGGGCTGGCTATGGCTACACCTTC
TRBD1	TRBV3-1/TRBV3-2	NA	TRBJ1-2	CASSQVGTGRHYGYTF	TGTGCCAGCAGCCAAGTTGGGACAGGGAGGCACTATGGCTACACCTTC
TRBD1	TRBV9	NA	TRBJ1-1	CASGQGNTEAFF	TGTGCCAGCGGACAGGGGAACACTGAAGCTTTCTTT
NA	TRBV30	NA	TRBJ1-5	CACQGMGNQPQHF	TGTGCCTGTCAGGGTATGGGCAATCAGCCCCAGCATTTT
TRBD1	TRBV5-4	few	TRBJ2-1	CASSSKGGGGEQFF	TGTGCCAGCAGCTCCAAAGGGGGCGGAGGTGAGCAGTTCTTC
NA	TRBV13	NA	TRBJ2-7	CASSPLGGSYEQYF	TGTGCCAGCAGCCCCCTGGGGGGATCCTACGAGCAGTACTTC
NA	TRBV27	NA	TRBJ2-7	CASSSTLRGGAEGFEQYF	TGTGCCAGCAGTTCAACGCTACGAGGAGGGGCCGAAGGGTTCGAGCAGTACTTC
TRBD2	TRBV3-1/TRBV3-2	NA	TRBJ2-7	CASSVGGRNYEQYF	TGTGCCAGCAGCGTGGGGGGGAGGAACTACGAGCAGTACTTC
NA	TRBV7-2	NA	TRBJ2-3	CASSLGQGEVDTQYF	TGTGCCAGCAGCTTAGGCCAAGGGGAGGTAGATACGCAGTATTTT
NA	TRBV19	NA	TRBJ1-1	CASSILGANTEAFF	TGTGCCAGTAGTATTCTGGGGGCGAACACTGAAGCTTTCTTT
TRBD2	TRBV5-1	NA	TRBJ2-5	CASSLPGASGGQETQYF	TGCGCCAGCAGCCTTCCCGGAGCTAGCGGGGGCCAAGAGACCCAGTACTTC
TRBD2	TRBV18	NA	TRBJ2-3	CASSIAGGPRDTQYF	TGTGCCAGCTCTATCGCGGGAGGGCCTAGAGATACGCAGTATTTT
NA	TRBV4-3	NA	TRBJ1-2	CASSQDLASHYGYTF	TGCGCCAGCAGCCAAGATTTGGCCTCCCACTATGGCTACACCTTC
NA	TRBV27	NA	TRBJ1-6	CASRSYREQPLHF	TGTGCCAGCAGGTCCTACAGGGAACAACCCCTCCACTTT